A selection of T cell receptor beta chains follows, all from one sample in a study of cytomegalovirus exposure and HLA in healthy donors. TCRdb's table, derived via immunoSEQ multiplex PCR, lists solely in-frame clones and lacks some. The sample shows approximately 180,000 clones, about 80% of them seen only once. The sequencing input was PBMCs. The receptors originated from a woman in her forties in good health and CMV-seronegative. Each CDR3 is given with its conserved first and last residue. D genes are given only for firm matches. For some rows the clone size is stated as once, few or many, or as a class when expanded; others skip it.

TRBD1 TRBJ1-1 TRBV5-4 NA TGTGCCAGCAGCCTGGGACAGATCAACACTGAAGCTTTCTTT CASSLGQINTEAFF
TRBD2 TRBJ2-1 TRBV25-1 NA TGTGCCAGCTCCTCTAGCGGGGGCTACAATGAGCAGTTCTTC CASSSSGGYNEQFF
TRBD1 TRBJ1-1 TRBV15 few TGTGCCACCAGCAGGATACCGGACAGGGCGAACACTGAAGCTTTCTTT CATSRIPDRANTEAFF
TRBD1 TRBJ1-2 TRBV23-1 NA TGCGCCTGGGACAGGGGGCGCATGGGTGATGGCTACACCTTC CAWDRGRMGDGYTF
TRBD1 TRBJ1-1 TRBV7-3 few TGTGCCAGCAGCCGTGACAGGGGGCATACTGAAGCTTTCTTT CASSRDRGHTEAFF
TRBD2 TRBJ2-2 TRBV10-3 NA TGTGCCATCAGTGTGGGACTAGCGGGTGCCGGGGAGCTGTTTTTT CAISVGLAGAGELFF
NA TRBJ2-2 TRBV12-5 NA TGTGCTAGTGGTACCGGGACTGAAGGGACCGGGGAGCTGTTTTTT CASGTGTEGTGELFF
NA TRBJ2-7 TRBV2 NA TGTGCCAGCAGTTCCGACACCTTCGAGCAGTACTTC CASSSDTFEQYF
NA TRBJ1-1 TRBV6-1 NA TGTGCCAGCAGTGAAGCAGGGGGGGTAACTGAAGCTTTCTTT CASSEAGGVTEAFF
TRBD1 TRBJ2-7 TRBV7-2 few TGTGCCAGCAGCCCAGGGGGCCTGGGCGAGCAGTACTTC CASSPGGLGEQYF
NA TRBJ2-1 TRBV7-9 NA TGTGCCAGCAGCTTAGGTCCAAATAGGGGGAACAATGAGCAGTTCTTC CASSLGPNRGNNEQFF
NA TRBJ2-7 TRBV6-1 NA TGTGCCAGCAGTCTAGCGTTCTCCTACGAGCAGTACTTC CASSLAFSYEQYF
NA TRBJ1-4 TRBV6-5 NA TGTGCCAGCAGAAACTCGGCAACTAATGAAAAACTGTTTTTT CASRNSATNEKLFF
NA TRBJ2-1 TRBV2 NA TGTGCCACTAACAATGAGCAGTTCTTC CATNNEQFF
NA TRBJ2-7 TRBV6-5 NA TGTGCCAGCAGTTTGACACAGGGCGACTACGAGCAGTACTTC CASSLTQGDYEQYF
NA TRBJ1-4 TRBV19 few TGTGCCAGTAGTATAGTCAGGGCAACTAATGAAAAACTGTTTTTT CASSIVRATNEKLFF
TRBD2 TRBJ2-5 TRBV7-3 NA TGTGCCAGCAGCTTAGGACCCGCCTTACCGGGACTAGCGGGAGTAACAGGGGAGACCCAGTACTTC CASSLGPALPGLAGVTGETQYF
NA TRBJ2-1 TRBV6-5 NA TGTGCCAGCAGTAATGAGGGGGAATACAATGAGCAGTTCTTC CASSNEGEYNEQFF
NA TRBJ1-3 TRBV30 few TGTGCCTGGACAGCGACGGCTGGAAACACCATATATTTT CAWTATAGNTIYF
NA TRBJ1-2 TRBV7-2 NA TGTGCCAGCAGCCTATCCCCTAGAGGCGGCTACACCTTC CASSLSPRGGYTF
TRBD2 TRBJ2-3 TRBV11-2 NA TGTGCCAGCAGCTTACTAGCGGGAGGGAGGACAGATACGCAGTATTTT CASSLLAGGRTDTQYF
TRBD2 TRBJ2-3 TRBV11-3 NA TGTGCCAGCAGCAGGCCTAGCGGGAATTTTCCCCCCGGAGCAGATACGCAGTATTTT CASSRPSGNFPPGADTQYF
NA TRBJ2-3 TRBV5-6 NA TGTGCCAGCAGCTCGACCCTTCTTGAGGGAGATACGCAGTATTTT CASSSTLLEGDTQYF
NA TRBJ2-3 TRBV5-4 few TGTGCCAGCAGCCCAGCTAGCGCAGATACGCAGTATTTT CASSPASADTQYF
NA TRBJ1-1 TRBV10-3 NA TGTGCCATCAGCCAGACAGGAACGGCAGGCACTGAAGCTTTCTTT CAISQTGTAGTEAFF
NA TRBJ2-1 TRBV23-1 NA TGCGCCAGCAGTCAATCGCAACAGTCATACAATGAGCAGTTCTTC CASSQSQQSYNEQFF
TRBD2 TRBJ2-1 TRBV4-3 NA TGCGCCAGCAGCCAGTCTTCCCCTTTAGCGGGAGGGCAGTTCTTC CASSQSSPLAGGQFF
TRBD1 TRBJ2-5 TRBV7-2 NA TGTGCCAGCAGCTCCGCGACCTTAGACGGACAGGGGACCCAGTACTTC CASSSATLDGQGTQYF
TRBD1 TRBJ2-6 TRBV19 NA TGTGCCAGTAGTAAGATCGACAGGGCTGGGGCCAACGTCCTGACTTTC CASSKIDRAGANVLTF
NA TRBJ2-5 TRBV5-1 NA TGCGCCAGCAGCCAACCGGGAAGCCCGGGGGAGACCCAGTACTTC CASSQPGSPGETQYF
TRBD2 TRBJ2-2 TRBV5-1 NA TGCGCCAGCAGCGCGAGGACTAGCAGAAACACCGGGGAGCTGTTTTTT CASSARTSRNTGELFF
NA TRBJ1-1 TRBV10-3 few TGTGCCATCGCCCGGGACACTGAAGCTTTCTTT CAIARDTEAFF
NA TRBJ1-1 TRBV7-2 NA TGTGCCAGCAGCTTAGGCGGGCTCTTGAACACTGAAGCTTTCTTT CASSLGGLLNTEAFF
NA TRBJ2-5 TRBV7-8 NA TGTGCCAGCAGCTCCTCCAACAACCTTCGAGAGACCCAGTACTTC CASSSSNNLRETQYF
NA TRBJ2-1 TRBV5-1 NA TGCGCCAGCAGCTCATACAATGAGCAGTTCTTC CASSSYNEQFF
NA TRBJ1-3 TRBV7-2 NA TGTGCCAGCAGCTTAGGTCCAGGGTCTGGAAACACCATATATTTT CASSLGPGSGNTIYF
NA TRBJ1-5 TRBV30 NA TGTGCCTGGAGCGTCGGACAGCACAATCAGCCCCAGCATTTT CAWSVGQHNQPQHF
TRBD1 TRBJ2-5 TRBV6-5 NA TGTGCCAGCGGGCTGGACAGGGTTCCAGAGACCCAGTACTTC CASGLDRVPETQYF
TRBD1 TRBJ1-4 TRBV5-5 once TGTGCCAGCAGCCCGGGGGGGACAGGGGGTGAAAAACTGTTTTTT CASSPGGTGGEKLFF
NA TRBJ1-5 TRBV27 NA TGTGCCAGCAGTTCTACAGGGTGGAATCAGCCCCAGCATTTT CASSSTGWNQPQHF
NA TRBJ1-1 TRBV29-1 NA TGCAGCGTTGATTCGGGGCGGGGGACTGAAGCTTTCTTT CSVDSGRGTEAFF
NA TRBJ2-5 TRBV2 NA TGTGCCAGCAGGTCTCAAGAGACCCAGTACTTC CASRSQETQYF
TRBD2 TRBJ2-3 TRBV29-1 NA TGCAGCGTTGAGATAGCGGGAATGGGAACAGATACGCAGTATTTT CSVEIAGMGTDTQYF
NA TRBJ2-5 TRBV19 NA TGTGCCAGTAGTCCCCAGGGTAGAGAGACCCAGTACTTC CASSPQGRETQYF
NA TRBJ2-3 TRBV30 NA TGTGCCTGGTGGAGGGCCGCGTTTGCAGATACGCAGTATTTT CAWWRAAFADTQYF
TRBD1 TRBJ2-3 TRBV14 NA TGTGCCAGCAGCCAAAGATGGAACAGGGGAACAGATACGCAGTATTTT CASSQRWNRGTDTQYF